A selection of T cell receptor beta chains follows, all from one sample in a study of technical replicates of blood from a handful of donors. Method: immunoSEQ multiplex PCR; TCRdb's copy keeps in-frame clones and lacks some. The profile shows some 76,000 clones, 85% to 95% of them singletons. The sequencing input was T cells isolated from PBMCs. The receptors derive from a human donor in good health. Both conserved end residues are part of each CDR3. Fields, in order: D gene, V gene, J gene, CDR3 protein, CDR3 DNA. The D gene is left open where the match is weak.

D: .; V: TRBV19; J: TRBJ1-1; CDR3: CASTPLAGTATEAFF; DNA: TGTGCCAGTACCCCCTTAGCGGGGACGGCCACTGAAGCTTTCTTT
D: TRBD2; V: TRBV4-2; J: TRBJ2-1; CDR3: CASSHDYRDYGSSYNEQFF; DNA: TGTGCCAGCAGCCACGACTACCGGGACTACGGAAGCTCCTACAATGAGCAGTTCTTC
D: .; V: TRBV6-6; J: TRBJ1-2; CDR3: CASSSGEGRNYGYTF; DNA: TGTGCCAGCAGTTCGGGAGAGGGAAGAAATTATGGCTACACCTTC
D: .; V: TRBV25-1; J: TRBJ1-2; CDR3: CASSADSYGYTF; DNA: TGTGCCAGCAGTGCGGACAGTTATGGCTACACCTTC
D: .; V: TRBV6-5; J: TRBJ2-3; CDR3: CASSTSRASTDTQYF; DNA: TGTGCCAGCAGCACCTCGCGGGCTAGCACAGATACGCAGTATTTT
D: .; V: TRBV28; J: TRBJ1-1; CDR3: CASRVEETEAFF; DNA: TGTGCCAGCAGAGTAGAGGAGACTGAAGCTTTCTTT
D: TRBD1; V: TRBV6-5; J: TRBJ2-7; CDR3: CASGTGPYEQYF; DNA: TGTGCCTCCGGGACAGGGCCCTACGAGCAGTACTTC
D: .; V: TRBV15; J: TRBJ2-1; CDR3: CATSRQGNEQFF; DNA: TGTGCCACCAGCAGACAGGGTAATGAGCAGTTCTTC
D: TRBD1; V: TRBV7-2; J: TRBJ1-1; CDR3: CASSLGPTGVNTEAFF; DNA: TGTGCCAGCAGCTTAGGCCCGACAGGGGTGAACACTGAAGCTTTCTTT
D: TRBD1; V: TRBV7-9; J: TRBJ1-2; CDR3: CASSEEGTANYGYTF; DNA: TGTGCCAGCAGCGAAGAAGGGACAGCCAACTATGGCTACACCTTC
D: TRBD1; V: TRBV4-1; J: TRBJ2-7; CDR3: CASSEVQGQGLEQYF; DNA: TGCGCCAGCAGCGAAGTCCAAGGACAGGGGCTCGAGCAGTACTTC
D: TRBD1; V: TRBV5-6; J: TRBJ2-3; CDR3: CASSSGGQGLMREYF; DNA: TGTGCCAGCAGCTCGGGGGGACAGGGATTGATGAGGGAGTATTTT
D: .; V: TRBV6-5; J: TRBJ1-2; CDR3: CASTQGYGYTF; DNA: TGTGCCAGCACCCAGGGCTATGGCTACACCTTC
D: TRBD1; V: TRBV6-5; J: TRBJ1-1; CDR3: CASSGTGKNTEAFF; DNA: TGTGCCAGCAGTGGGACAGGGAAGAACACTGAAGCTTTCTTT
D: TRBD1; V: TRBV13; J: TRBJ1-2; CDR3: CASSFGDRDGHGYTF; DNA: TGTGCCAGCAGCTTCGGGGACAGGGACGGGCATGGCTACACCTTC
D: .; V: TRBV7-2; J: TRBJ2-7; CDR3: CASSLPGLIHEQYF; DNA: TGTGCCAGCAGCCTCCCAGGGCTAATTCACGAGCAGTACTTC
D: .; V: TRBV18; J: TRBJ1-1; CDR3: CASSEGGGTEAFF; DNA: TGTGCCAGCTCGGAGGGGGGAGGGACTGAAGCTTTCTTT
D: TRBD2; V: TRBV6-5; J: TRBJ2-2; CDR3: CASSSRRGAGELFF; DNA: TGTGCCAGCAGTTCCCGGCGGGGGGCCGGGGAGCTGTTTTTT
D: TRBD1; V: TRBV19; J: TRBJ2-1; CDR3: CASSWPGQGFNEQFF; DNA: TGTGCCAGTAGTTGGCCGGGACAGGGATTCAATGAGCAGTTCTTC
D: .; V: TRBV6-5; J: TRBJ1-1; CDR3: CASSYSGRVGTEAFF; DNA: TGTGCCAGCAGTTACTCGGGGAGGGTGGGGACTGAAGCTTTCTTT